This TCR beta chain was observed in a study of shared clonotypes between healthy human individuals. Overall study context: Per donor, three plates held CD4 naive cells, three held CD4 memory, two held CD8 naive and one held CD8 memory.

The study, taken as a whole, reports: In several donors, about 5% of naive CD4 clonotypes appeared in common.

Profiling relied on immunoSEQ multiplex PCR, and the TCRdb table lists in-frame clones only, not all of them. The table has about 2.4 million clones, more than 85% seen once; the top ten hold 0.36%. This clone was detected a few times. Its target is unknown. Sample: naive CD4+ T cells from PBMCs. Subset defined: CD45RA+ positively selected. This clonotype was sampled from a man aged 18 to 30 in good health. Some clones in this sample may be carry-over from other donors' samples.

CDR3 in DNA: TGTGCCAGCAGTGAAGAAGGAGGGGGGACTGAAGCTTTCTTT. It encodes CASSEEGGGTEAFF. The J gene is TRBJ1-1, the V gene TRBV6-1, with D possibly being TRBD1 (6 bases). This CDR3 contains 14 residues. Germline V lookup: CDR1 MNHNS, CDR2 SASEGT. Trimming cost V 1 base and J 5 bases, with 11 bases left between them.